The 7 T cell receptor beta chains below all came from one sample that was sequenced in a study of Ad26.COV2.S vaccination and SARS-CoV-2 variants. Sequencing used immunoSEQ multiplex PCR; TCRdb keeps in-frame clones, though not all of them. This table has 300,000 to 400,000 clones, under 95% appearing once. Material: peripheral blood, obtained after recovery from COVID-19. These receptors all stem from a human donor who had recovered from COVID-19.

CDR3 sequence: CASSLRGGSYEQYF. The CDR3 region has the DNA TGTGCCAGCAGCCTCAGGGGGGGTTCCTACGAGCAGTACTTC. The chain couples TRBV9 to TRBJ2-7; D may correspond to TRBD1 or TRBD2 (7 bases each). The CDR3 has 14 amino acids. Germline-derived CDR1 and CDR2 are SGDLS and YYNGEE. Trimming removed 4 bases at V and 1 base at J, with 12 bases between.

This chain joins TRBV2 and TRBJ2-5; D is ambiguous. V was clipped by 0 bases and J by 3 bases, with 17 bases between them. The CDR3 length is 17 residues. Per germline, CDR1 SNHLY and CDR2 FYNNEI. The CDR3 spells CASSEATEGESKETQYF. CDR3 DNA sequence: TGTGCCAGCAGTGAAGCGACGGAAGGAGAATCAAAAGAGACCCAGTACTTC.

The chain recombines TRBV27 with TRBJ2-1; 7 positions agree with TRBD2. This CDR3 contains 15 residues. CDR1 MNHEY and CDR2 SMNVEV come from the germline V gene (reference sequence). Unmatched junction bases numbered 12, after V lost 5 bases and J lost 8 bases. The CDR3 nucleotides are TGTGCCAGCAGTACGACCCAAGGTGGGGGGGATGAGCAGTTCTTC. This translates into CASSTTQGGGDEQFF.

The chain carries TRBV7-9 and TRBJ1-1; the D is unclear. CDR3 length: 13 amino acids. The V gene lost 1 base and the J gene lost 3 bases, with 6 bases spanning the gap. Germline CDR1 and CDR2: SEHNR and FQNEAQ (reference sequence). This chain's CDR3 is CASSLESDTEAFF. The CDR3 nucleotides are TGTGCCAGCAGCTTAGAGTCGGACACTGAAGCTTTCTTT.

The rearrangement joins TRBV10-3 to TRBJ1-3, with 8 bases matching TRBD1. Germline CDR1 reads ENHRY; CDR2 reads SYGVKD. V dropped 2 bases and J dropped 4; count of bases not matched to a gene: 10. The CDR3 runs to 17 residues. The CDR3 nucleotides are TGTGCCATCAGTGAGACCGGACAGGGTCCGGTCGGAAACACCATATATTTT. Amino acid sequence: CAISETGQGPVGNTIYF.

This sequence joins TRBV6-2 or TRBV6-3 and TRBJ2-5; the match to TRBD2 covers 12 bases. The CDR3 sequence is 22 residues long. Losses at the gene ends were 8 bases for V and 0 bases for J; bases not matched to a gene: 25. Germline V gene sequence: CDR1 MNHEY, CDR2 SVGEGT. The DNA for the CDR3 is TGTGCCAGCTGCCCCCGGTTCGAGATGTGGCTAGCGGGGGGGCGATACCAAGAGACCCAGTACTTC. Protein: CASCPRFEMWLAGGRYQETQYF.

V gene TRBV9 combines with J gene TRBJ2-1; tentatively, D is TRBD1 or TRBD2 (5 bases each). V was pared by 0 bases and J by 4 bases, with 11 bases between. Germline V gene data show CDR1 as SGDLS and CDR2 as YYNGEE. This CDR3 region has 15 residues. The CDR3 DNA is TGTGCCAGCAGCGTAGGTGGGGGAGCTTACAATGAGCAGTTCTTC. Protein product: CASSVGGGAYNEQFF.